A single sample is the source of the 29 T cell receptor beta chains below, sequenced in a study of T-cell reconstitution after alpha-beta-depleted transplantation in children. During its preparation, the TCRbeta library received unique molecular identifiers. TCRdb itself ran the PCR reads through MiXCR, one entry per CDR3 protein. This sample yields fewer than 750,000 distinct CDR3 sequences, of which roughly 24% are seen a single time; 13% to 15% belongs to the top ten. Sequencing used PBMCs, mostly from graft donor cells, obtained 360 days after TCRalphabeta/CD19-depleted stem cell transplant. These receptors came from a boy in the first two years of life who had a stem cell transplant for acute myeloid leukemia, so the T cells may come from the graft donor.

This chain joins TRBV6-2 or TRBV6-3 and TRBJ2-1; 7 positions agree with TRBD2. This CDR3 is 15 amino acids long. V trimming: 0 bases; J trimming: 4 bases; junction bases outside the gene matches: 3. CDR1 MNHEY and CDR2 SVGEGT come from the germline V gene. CDR3 DNA: TGTGCCAGCAGTTACTCGATACTAGCGTACAATGAGCAGTTCTTC. Encoded protein: CASSYSILAYNEQFF.

The J gene is TRBJ2-3, the V gene TRBV10-2; D tentatively reads TRBD1 or TRBD2 (7 bases each). The CDR3 loop spans 14 amino acids. With 6 bases removed from V and 7 bases from J, the gap between germline ends came to 17 bases. Per germline, CDR1 WSHSY and CDR2 SAAADI. CDR3 protein: CASSGQGGAYTQYF. The DNA for the CDR3 is TGCGCCAGCAGCGGCCAGGGGGGGGCCTATACGCAGTATTTT.

This chain joins TRBV2 and TRBJ2-7; no definite D call. Germline loops: CDR1 SNHLY, CDR2 FYNNEI. V was shortened by 4 bases and J by 2 bases, with 6 bases between the two germline ends. CDR3 length: 12 residues. CDR3 residues: CASSVGPYEQYV. CDR3 DNA: TGTGCCAGCAGTGTCGGACCCTACGAGCAGTACGTC.

This clonotype was counted a few times. This chain links TRBV15 with TRBJ1-1, with D unresolved. The CDR3 runs 13 residues. Germline lookup yields CDR1 LNHNV and CDR2 YYDKDF (reference sequence). Between the trimmed V and J ends, which lost 0 bases and 11 bases, there was a span of 13 bases. The CDR3 sequence is CATSRDRNKWAFF. The CDR3 bases are TGTGCCACCAGCAGAGATCGCAATAAATGGGCTTTCTTT.

The V call is TRBV7-9, the J call TRBJ2-7; D possibly corresponds to TRBD1 (6 bases). From germline, CDR1 is SEHNR and CDR2 FQNEAQ (reference sequence). Trimming left V 5 bases short and J 4 bases short, with 15 bases between. This CDR3 has 14 amino acids. The CDR3 coding sequence is TGTGCCAGCAGCCCCCGGGACACCGGTTACGAGCAGTACTTC. As protein: CASSPRDTGYEQYF.

At least ten counts were recorded for this clonotype. The rearrangement links TRBV20-1 to TRBJ1-2, with a weak D call TRBD1 (6 bases). The CDR3 is 13 residues long. V was shortened by 2 bases and J by 7 bases, with 14 bases between the two germline ends. Germline assignment: CDR1 DFQATT and CDR2 SNEGSKA (reference sequence). CDR3 amino acids: CSARQAGDGGYTF. The DNA of the CDR3 is TGCAGTGCTAGACAAGCAGGGGATGGTGGCTACACCTTC.

This clonotype showed up just a few times. V usage is TRBV4-1 and J usage is TRBJ2-5, with 11 positions matching TRBD1. The CDR3 sequence is 15 residues long. Germline CDR1 reads MGHRA; CDR2 reads YSYEKL. V lost 8 bases, J lost 2 bases, and 7 bases stayed unmatched. The CDR3 protein is CASRTGQGAQETQYF. The CDR3 DNA is TGCGCCAGCCGTACTGGACAGGGGGCGCAAGAGACCCAGTACTTC.

This clonotype was seen ten or more times. The chain employs TRBV20-1 and TRBJ2-3; D might be TRBD1 (5 bases). With 4 bases removed from V and 1 base from J, the gap between germline ends came to 18 bases. The CDR3 runs to 16 residues. Germline CDR1 and CDR2: DFQATT and SNEGSKA (reference sequence). The chain's CDR3 is CSATSPSRDGTDTQYF. CDR3 in DNA: TGCAGTGCTACATCCCCTTCCAGGGATGGCACAGATACGCAGTATTTT.

The chain uses TRBV12-5 and TRBJ1-1; no firm D call. The CDR3 is 18 residues long. With 2 bases removed from V and 5 bases from J, the gap between germline ends came to 24 bases. From germline, CDR1 is LGHNT and CDR2 FRNRAP. CDR3 bases: TGTGCTAGTGGTTTGTCTAGCTTGGACGGCCGCGGACGGACTGAAGCTTTCTTT. Translation gives CASGLSSLDGRGRTEAFF.

This clonotype was counted a few times. The chain joins TRBV7-9 to TRBJ2-7; possibly TRBD2 for D (5 bases). The V end lost 5 bases, the J end lost 3 bases, and 11 bases lay between the germline ends. This CDR3 is 13 amino acids long. Germline CDR1 and CDR2: SEHNR and FQNEAQ (reference sequence). CDR3 loop: CASSIGLLYEQYF. In DNA form, the CDR3 reads TGTGCCAGCAGCATAGGACTCCTCTACGAGCAGTACTTC.

The chain combines TRBV28 with TRBJ2-3; D gene uncertain. This CDR3 comprises 13 residues. Per the germline V gene, CDR1 is MDHEN and CDR2 is SYDVKM. Trimming removed 3 bases from V and 6 bases from J, with 10 bases in between. The CDR3 DNA reads TGTGCCAGCAGTTTCGACGGCTCCGATACGCAGTATTTT. The encoded protein is CASSFDGSDTQYF. Filled out from reference TRBV28 and TRBJ2-3, the complete variable domain reads DVKVTQSSRYLVKRTGEKVFLECVQDMDHENMFWYRQDPGLGLRLIYFSYDVKMKEKGDIPEGYSVSREKKERFSLILESASTNQTSMYLCASSFDGSDTQYFGPGTRLTVL.

This clonotype was picked up many times. Here the CDR3 reads CSAKLRDTAANTGELFF. The CDR3 coding sequence is TGCAGTGCTAAGCTAAGGGACACAGCCGCGAACACCGGGGAGCTGTTTTTT. The chain has TRBV20-1 and TRBJ2-2, with D possibly matching TRBD1 (6 bases). The germline CDR1 and CDR2 sequences are DFQATT and SNEGSKA (reference sequence). Trimming removed 4 bases from V and 0 bases from J, with 18 bases in between. The CDR3 has 17 amino acids.

The chain combines TRBV7-9 with TRBJ2-5, with D perhaps matching TRBD1 (6 bases). Germline V lookup: CDR1 SEHNR, CDR2 FQNEAQ (reference sequence). This CDR3 has 13 residues. V dropped 6 bases and J dropped 0 bases, with 8 bases sitting between them. The DNA of the CDR3 is TGTGCCAGCAGTCGGGACAACCAAGAGACCCAGTACTTC. Residues: CASSRDNQETQYF.

Comment on this clonotype: Just one base apart from a much larger clone, this may be a read error. The chain employs TRBV12-3 or TRBV12-4 and TRBJ1-3; D ambiguous. The CDR3 extends over 14 amino acids. The CDR3 is CASSDTPSGNTVYF. CDR3 DNA sequence: TGTGCCAGCAGTGACACGCCGTCTGGAAACACCGTATATTTT.

This clonotype was seen a few times. This chain uses TRBV29-1 with TRBJ1-2; D perhaps matches TRBD1 (6 bases). Trimming took 7 bases from V and 6 from J, leaving 12 bases between them. This CDR3 is built from 11 residues. Germline values: CDR1 SQVTM, CDR2 ANQGSEA. This chain's CDR3 is CSARDTDGYTF. CDR3 in DNA: TGCAGCGCACGGGACACTGATGGCTACACCTTC.

This clonotype appeared a few times. This chain connects TRBV20-1 to TRBJ2-3; a weak D match, TRBD1 (6 bases). The CDR3 has 21 residues. Germline V gives CDR1 DFQATT, CDR2 SNEGSKA (reference sequence). With 0 bases removed from V and 2 bases from J, the gap between germline ends came to 30 bases. CDR3: CSARDPVTTHRVFEATDTQYF. Here the CDR3 DNA reads TGCAGTGCTAGAGATCCCGTGACAACACACAGGGTTTTTGAGGCCACAGATACGCAGTATTTT.

The chain carries TRBV9 and TRBJ2-3; D gene ambiguous. The CDR3 runs 17 residues. Germline CDR1 reads SGDLS; CDR2 reads YYNGEE. The germline V and J ends were trimmed by 4 bases and 0 bases, with 18 bases remaining between them. CDR3: CASSNPQSDSSTDTQYF. In nucleotides, the CDR3 is TGTGCCAGCAGCAATCCTCAGTCTGATTCTAGCACAGATACGCAGTATTTT. Complete variable domain (other parts from reference TRBV9 and TRBJ2-3): DSGVTQTPKHLITATGQRVTLRCSPRSGDLSVYWYQQSLDQGLQFLIQYYNGEERAKGNILERFSAQQFPDLHSELNLSSLELGDSALYFCASSNPQSDSSTDTQYFGPGTRLTVL.

This clonotype came up once. The V and J genes are TRBV7-9 and TRBJ2-1; no clear D. Trimming pared 6 bases from V and 6 bases from J, leaving 15 bases between. Germline loops: CDR1 SEHNR, CDR2 FQNEAQ (reference sequence). This CDR3 comprises 14 residues. The CDR3 is CASSPPRSTNEQFF. In nucleotides, the CDR3 is TGTGCCAGCAGTCCACCTAGATCGACCAATGAGCAGTTCTTC.

This clonotype was picked up a small number of times. The chain combines TRBV9 with TRBJ1-1; 8 nucleotides match TRBD1. The germline V gene has CDR1 SGDLS and CDR2 YYNGEE. The trim removed 3 bases at V and 4 bases at J, leaving 8 bases unmatched. This CDR3 has 15 residues. CDR3 DNA: TGTGCCAGCAGCGCGACAGGGGCACGCGGCACTGAAGCTTTCTTT. Residues: CASSATGARGTEAFF.

This clonotype was seen repeatedly, ten times or more. This chain uses TRBV20-1 with TRBJ2-3, with TRBD2 matching over 8 bases. Germline CDR1 DFQATT, CDR2 SNEGSKA (reference sequence). This CDR3 has 11 amino acids. J gave up 6 bases and V 6 bases, and 2 bases lay outside the gene matches. CDR3 nucleotide sequence: TGCAGTGCCCGCGGGGGGGATACGCAGTATTTT. It codes for CSARGGDTQYF.

In its sample, this clonotype was seen once. The chain is built from TRBV20-1 and TRBJ2-7, with unresolved D. This CDR3 comprises 14 residues. V was pared by 6 bases and J by 3 bases, with 18 bases between. Looked up from germline, CDR1 is DFQATT and CDR2 is SNEGSKA (reference sequence). The CDR3 region has the DNA TGCAGTGCGCAACGGGCTCGCCCCCACTACGAGCAGTACGTC. This encodes CSAQRARPHYEQYV.

This clonotype was counted at least ten times. The chain combines TRBV4-3 with TRBJ2-1; D perhaps matches TRBD2 (6 bases). The germline V gene encodes CDR1 LGHNA and CDR2 YSLEER. The CDR3 is 17 residues long. The V end was cut by 3 bases, the J end by 6 bases, with 21 bases between. CDR3 DNA: TGCGCCAGCAGCCAGGCAATAGGCGGGGACCACCCCAATGAGCAGTTCTTC. Its translation is CASSQAIGGDHPNEQFF.

This clonotype was recorded at least ten times. The DNA for the CDR3 is TGTGCCAGCAGTCCCATACAGGGGGCGGGGGAGACCCAGTACTTC. Translating gives CASSPIQGAGETQYF. The V and J genes are TRBV28 and TRBJ2-5, with 9 bases identical to TRBD1. V gave up 5 bases and J gave up 5 bases; unmatched junction bases: 9. The V gene's germline CDR1 is MDHEN and CDR2 SYDVKM. The CDR3 runs to 15 residues.

This clonotype has only a few counts. The V and J genes are TRBV20-1 and TRBJ2-7; 9 bases fit TRBD2. Per germline, CDR1 DFQATT and CDR2 SNEGSKA (reference sequence). Unmatched junction bases numbered 0, after V lost 1 base and J lost 5 bases. This CDR3 has 12 residues. Here the CDR3 DNA reads TGCAGTGCTAGAGGGACTAGCGACGAGCAGTACTTC. Translated: CSARGTSDEQYF.

Ten or more counts support this clonotype. V gene TRBV5-1 combines with J gene TRBJ2-3; D gene ambiguous. V shed 0 bases and J shed 1 base, with 9 bases lying between them. CDR1 SGHRS and CDR2 YFSETQ come from the germline V gene. The CDR3 runs 15 residues. The CDR3 DNA is TGCGCCAGCAGCTTGGGGCAGGCCGGCACAGATACGCAGTATTTT. Translated: CASSLGQAGTDTQYF.

The gene calls are TRBV5-8 and TRBJ2-5; 9 nucleotides line up with TRBD2. The V gene's germline CDR1 is SGHTS and CDR2 YDEGEE. J was trimmed by 4 bases and V by 4 bases; bases with no gene match: 8. The CDR3 spans 15 residues. In DNA, the CDR3 is TGTGCCAGCAGCCCCCCTAGCGGGAAGCGAGAGACCCAGTACTTC. Translated: CASSPPSGKRETQYF.

V usage is TRBV29-1 and J usage is TRBJ1-2; a weak D match, TRBD1 (5 bases). The CDR3 is made up of 14 amino acids. V was cut by 7 bases and J by 8 bases, with 23 bases left in between. The germline CDR1 and CDR2 sequences are SQVTM and ANQGSEA. Here the CDR3 DNA reads TGCAGCGCCCAAGACAGAGGCACAACGAGGGGCTACACCTTC. Protein: CSAQDRGTTRGYTF. Full variable domain (rest looked up from reference TRBV29-1 and TRBJ1-2): SAVISQKPSRDICQRGTSLTIQCQVDSQVTMMFWYRQQPGQSLTLIATANQGSEATYESGFVIDKFPISRPNLTFSTLTVSNMSPEDSSIYLCSAQDRGTTRGYTFGSGTRLTVV.

Written as DNA, the CDR3 is TGCAGTGCTCACAGGACTAGCGGGGGTATCACAGATACGCAGTATTTT. Translation: CSAHRTSGGITDTQYF. This chain uses TRBV20-1 with TRBJ2-3; 13 bases align to TRBD2. V was clipped by 5 bases and J by 2 bases; unmatched bases: 7. Germline CDR1 and CDR2: DFQATT and SNEGSKA (reference sequence). This CDR3 has 16 residues.

The gene calls are TRBV7-2 and TRBJ2-5; 9 bases map to TRBD1. After removal of 4 bases from V and 5 bases from J, the junction contained 11 bases not matched to a gene. The CDR3 is 16 residues long. Germline CDR1 SGHTA, CDR2 FQGNSA. CDR3: CASSSGQGPYFETQYF. The CDR3 DNA reads TGTGCCAGCAGCTCAGGACAGGGGCCGTATTTTGAGACCCAGTACTTC. The whole variable domain, remainder taken from reference TRBV7-2 and TRBJ2-5, is GAGVSQSPSNKVTEKGKDVELRCDPISGHTALYWYRQSLGQGLEFLIYFQGNSAPDKSGLPSDRFSAERTGGSVSTLTIQRTQQEDSAVYLCASSSGQGPYFETQYFGPGTRLLVL.